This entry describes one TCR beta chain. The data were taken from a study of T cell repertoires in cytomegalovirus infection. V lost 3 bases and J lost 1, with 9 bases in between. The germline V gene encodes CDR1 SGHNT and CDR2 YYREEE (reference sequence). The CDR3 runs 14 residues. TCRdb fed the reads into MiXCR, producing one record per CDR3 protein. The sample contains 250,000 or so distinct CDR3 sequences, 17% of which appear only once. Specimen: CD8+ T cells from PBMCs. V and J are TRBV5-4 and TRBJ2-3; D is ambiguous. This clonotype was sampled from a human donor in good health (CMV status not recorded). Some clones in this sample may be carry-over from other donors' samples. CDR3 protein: CASSSELGTDTQYF. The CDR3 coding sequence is TGTGCCAGCAGCTCAGAACTCGGCACAGATACGCAGTATTTT.